This TCR beta chain was documented in a study of T cells in Graves' hyperthyroidism and ophthalmopathy. Background on the study: Peripheral blood specimens were obtained at initial diagnosis, prior to any treatment.

CDR1 and CDR2 from the germline V gene are SGHAT and FQNNGV. CDR3 length: 17 amino acids. Trimming left V 4 bases short and J 7 bases short, with 22 bases between. Disease duration under 2 months; hyperthyroidism patients were aged 18 to 65. Findings and caveats of the study: Within blood appeared most thyroid clonotypes that had expanded above 0.001.

Using RNA transcripts as the source, TCR beta CDR3 regions were amplified. Researchers ran a first-round RT-PCR on the TCR CDR3 using the HTBI primer set. Using its own MiXCR run on the multiplex PCR reads, TCRdb lists one record per CDR3 protein. Here the sample spans a few hundred thousand distinct CDR3 sequences, around 20% being singletons. This clonotype was counted many times. No antigen is known for it. The chain links TRBV11-2 to TRBJ2-2; no firm D call. The source material was blood. The clonotype comes from a man younger than 30 with Graves' hyperthyroidism. As DNA, the CDR3 is TGTGCCAGCAGCTCCTTAGGGCTTCCCTCAAACGGCGGGGAGCTGTTTTTT. It specifies CASSSLGLPSNGGELFF. The complete variable domain, with remaining parts taken from reference TRBV11-2 and TRBJ2-2, reads EAGVAQSPRYKIIEKRQSVAFWCNPISGHATLYWYQQILGQGPKLLIQFQNNGVVDDSQLPKDRFSAERLKGVDSTLKIQPAKLEDSAVYLCASSSLGLPSNGGELFFGEGSRLTVL.